These 20 T cell receptor beta chains were sequenced from one sample in a study of T cells in Graves' hyperthyroidism and ophthalmopathy. Amplification targeted TCR beta CDR3 regions from RNA transcripts. A first-round RT-PCR of the TCR CDR3 used the HTBI primer set. TCRdb itself ran the multiplex PCR reads through MiXCR, one entry per CDR3 protein. This table holds some 570,000 distinct CDR3 sequences, approximately 15% found once. Sample: blood. Receptor source: a woman between 18 and 29 years old with Graves' ophthalmopathy.

This clonotype was observed many times. The chain couples TRBV12-3 or TRBV12-4 to TRBJ2-4; D unclear. Trimming took off 3 bases at V and 9 bases at J, with 9 bases between the two ends. The CDR3 spans 12 residues. The CDR3 DNA reads as TGTGCCAGCAGTTTTGGGGAAAGCATTCAGTACTTC. Translating gives CASSFGESIQYF.

Note on this clonotype: The CDR3 does not end in the conserved phenylalanine or tryptophan, so this is likely a read error. The J gene is TRBJ2-3, the V gene TRBV7-2, with D uncertain. V gave up 5 bases and J gave up 5 bases, with 14 bases separating them. The V gene's germline CDR1 is SGHTA and CDR2 FQGNSA. The CDR3 spans 14 residues. As DNA, the CDR3 is TGTGCCAGCAGCATAAGGCCCCGAGAAGATACGCAGTATTCT. It codes for CASSIRPREDTQYS.

This clonotype was counted ten times or more. This rearrangement joins TRBV5-1 to TRBJ2-1, with 10 bases lining up with TRBD2. Trimming cost V 5 bases and J 7 bases; bases outside gene matches: 6. The germline V gene encodes CDR1 SGHRS and CDR2 YFSETQ. The CDR3 totals 14 residues. The CDR3 nucleotides read TGCGCCAGCAGGGTGAGCGGGGGGGCAAATGAGCAGTTCTTC. It codes for CASRVSGGANEQFF.

This clonotype was observed at least ten times. The chain carries TRBV7-2 and TRBJ2-1; 8 bases fit TRBD2. Trimming at V came to 6 bases and at J to 10 bases, leaving 20 bases not matched to a gene. This CDR3 is built from 17 residues. Germline CDR1 reads SGHTA; CDR2 reads FQGNSA. The CDR3 bases are TGTGCCAGCAGTCACAAATCGGAGGGACTAGTCACTTGGGAGCAGTTCTTC. Amino acid sequence: CASSHKSEGLVTWEQFF.

Ten or more counts support this clonotype. The chain uses TRBV20-1 and TRBJ2-7; D may be TRBD2 (6 bases). From germline, CDR1 is DFQATT and CDR2 SNEGSKA (reference sequence). This CDR3 is 15 amino acids long. V lost 0 bases and J lost 0, with 12 bases in between. DNA for the CDR3: TGCAGTGCTAGAGATGGGCTAGCGAACTCCTACGAGCAGTACTTC. It yields the protein CSARDGLANSYEQYF.

The rearrangement links TRBV28 to TRBJ1-4, with a weak D call TRBD1 (6 bases). The CDR3 has 16 amino acids. The germline V and J ends were trimmed by 6 bases and 2 bases, with 16 bases remaining between them. Germline CDR1 MDHEN, CDR2 SYDVKM. The CDR3 loop is CASSPNGGWTNEKLFF. The CDR3 bases are TGTGCCAGCAGCCCCAACGGGGGCTGGACTAATGAAAAACTGTTTTTT. Full variable domain (remainder filled in from reference TRBV28 and TRBJ1-4): DVKVTQSSRYLVKRTGEKVFLECVQDMDHENMFWYRQDPGLGLRLIYFSYDVKMKEKGDIPEGYSVSREKKERFSLILESASTNQTSMYLCASSPNGGWTNEKLFFGSGTQLSVL.

At least ten counts were recorded for this clonotype. The J gene is TRBJ2-3, the V gene TRBV6-1; weak D call: TRBD2 (5 bases). V dropped 6 bases and J dropped 4 bases, with 11 bases sitting between them. Germline CDR1 reads MNHNS; CDR2 reads SASEGT. The CDR3 sequence is 13 residues long. CDR3 residues: CASSPLDPDTQYF. Here the CDR3 DNA reads TGTGCCAGCAGCCCACTAGACCCAGATACGCAGTATTTT.

This clonotype showed up many times. The chain couples TRBV7-9 to TRBJ1-2; D gene unclear. Per the germline V gene, CDR1 is SEHNR and CDR2 is FQNEAQ (reference sequence). Between the trimmed V and J ends, which lost 2 bases and 2 bases, there was a span of 15 bases. The CDR3 has 16 residues. The CDR3 sequence: CASSLQAAGGNYGYTF. CDR3 in DNA: TGTGCCAGCAGCTTACAGGCAGCAGGAGGGAACTATGGCTACACCTTC.

This clonotype was detected only a few times. J is TRBJ2-7 and V is TRBV5-1; 7 nucleotides line up with TRBD1. The germline V gene has CDR1 SGHRS and CDR2 YFSETQ. With V trimmed by 8 bases and J by 4 bases, 18 bases remained unmatched. CDR3 size: 16 residues. The CDR3 protein is CARGTVSIQGRYEQYF. The DNA of the CDR3 is TGCGCCAGAGGGACAGTATCGATCCAAGGAAGATACGAGCAGTACTTC.

In its sample, this clonotype was seen many times. The chain is built from TRBV18 and TRBJ1-1; no firm D call. The germline V and J ends were trimmed by 4 bases and 1 base, with 7 bases remaining between them. The CDR3 runs 13 residues. Germline CDR1 is KGHSH and CDR2 is LQKENI. The CDR3 region is CASSQEPNTEAFF. Here the CDR3 DNA reads TGTGCCAGCTCACAGGAGCCGAACACTGAAGCTTTCTTT.

This clonotype has a count of ten or more. The chain links TRBV3-1 to TRBJ1-1; TRBD1 matches 8 bases. V trimming: 4 bases; J trimming: 0 bases; junction bases outside the gene matches: 4. CDR3 length equals 15 residues. Germline CDR1 reads LGHDT; CDR2 reads YNNKEL (reference sequence). As DNA, the CDR3 is TGTGCCAGCAGCCGACAGGGGAACATGAACACTGAAGCTTTCTTT. Translated, it gives CASSRQGNMNTEAFF.

This clonotype was seen at least ten times. J is TRBJ2-1 and V is TRBV10-2; 8 bases are shared with TRBD2. V was clipped by 6 bases and J by 7 bases; unmatched bases: 8. This CDR3 region has 14 residues. Germline CDR1 is WSHSY and CDR2 is SAAADI. The CDR3 loop reads CASSPSGSRNEQFF. The CDR3 DNA follows: TGCGCCAGCAGCCCCAGCGGGAGTAGGAATGAGCAGTTCTTC.

Many counts were recorded for this clonotype. The J gene is TRBJ2-7, the V gene TRBV7-9; a weak D match, TRBD2 (6 bases). CDR1 is SEHNR and CDR2 is FQNEAQ in the germline V gene (reference sequence). The CDR3 spans 18 residues. With 3 bases removed from V and 7 bases from J, the gap between germline ends came to 28 bases. This CDR3 is CASSLVAGAVGGAGEQYF. The CDR3, as DNA: TGTGCCAGCAGCTTGGTGGCCGGGGCTGTAGGAGGCGCGGGGGAGCAGTACTTC.

The chain joins TRBV19 to TRBJ1-2, with D possibly being TRBD1 (5 bases). The CDR3 totals 14 residues. Germline loops: CDR1 LNHDA, CDR2 SQIVND (reference sequence). V dropped 7 bases and J dropped 6 bases, with 18 bases sitting between them. The DNA of the CDR3 is TGTGCCAGTAACAACAGAGGACACCTCGATGGCTACACCTTC. Amino acids: CASNNRGHLDGYTF.

This clonotype was seen many times. The chain is built from TRBV18 and TRBJ2-1; D might be TRBD1 or TRBD2, each matching 5 bases. Trimming shortened V by 6 bases and J by 10 bases, and 13 bases separated the two germline ends. The length of the CDR3 is 12 residues. CDR1 is KGHSH, CDR2 LQKENI, per germline. The CDR3 sequence: CASSTSGPEQFF. The CDR3 nucleotides read TGTGCCAGCTCTACCTCGGGGCCCGAGCAGTTCTTC.

V gene TRBV20-1 combines with J gene TRBJ2-1; the D gene is possibly TRBD2 (5 bases). This CDR3 has 14 amino acids. V was shortened by 3 bases and J by 8 bases, with 17 bases between the two germline ends. The germline V gene encodes CDR1 DFQATT and CDR2 SNEGSKA (reference sequence). Here the CDR3 reads CSASKVSSSDEQFF. In nucleotides, the CDR3 is TGCAGTGCTAGCAAGGTCTCCAGTAGCGATGAGCAGTTCTTC.

This clonotype was counted ten times or more. V gene TRBV28 combines with J gene TRBJ2-3, with D maybe TRBD2 (6 bases). With 2 bases removed from V and 2 bases from J, the gap between germline ends came to 11 bases. Germline values: CDR1 MDHEN, CDR2 SYDVKM. The CDR3 is made up of 15 amino acids. CDR3 bases: TGTGCCAGCAGTTTACACGGGAGTTCCACAGATACGCAGTATTTT. Translation: CASSLHGSSTDTQYF. The full variable domain, with the rest looked up from reference TRBV28 and TRBJ2-3, is DVKVTQSSRYLVKRTGEKVFLECVQDMDHENMFWYRQDPGLGLRLIYFSYDVKMKEKGDIPEGYSVSREKKERFSLILESASTNQTSMYLCASSLHGSSTDTQYFGPGTRLTVL.

This clonotype came up many times. V gene TRBV29-1 combines with J gene TRBJ2-7, with D perhaps matching TRBD1 or TRBD2 (6 bases each). Trimming left V 3 bases short and J 3 bases short, with 15 bases between. This CDR3 region has 14 residues. CDR1 is SQVTM, CDR2 ANQGSEA, per germline. The CDR3: CSVEEGRGFYEQYF. The CDR3 nucleotides read TGCAGCGTTGAGGAGGGCAGGGGTTTCTACGAGCAGTACTTC.

This clonotype was recorded a few times. This sequence joins TRBV4-2 and TRBJ2-3; perhaps D is TRBD1 or TRBD2 (5 bases each). This CDR3 spans 15 amino acids. V was clipped by 4 bases and J by 1 base, with 12 bases between them. CDR1 is LGHNA, CDR2 YNFKEQ, per germline. The CDR3 spells CASSRDRGGTDTQYF. CDR3 bases: TGTGCCAGCAGCCGAGACCGAGGGGGCACAGATACGCAGTATTTT.

This clonotype was counted a few times. This chain joins TRBV3-1 and TRBJ2-3; 7 nucleotides agree with TRBD2. V dropped 2 bases and J dropped 1; count of bases not matched to a gene: 6. CDR1 is LGHDT, CDR2 YNNKEL, per germline (reference sequence). The CDR3 runs to 16 residues. The CDR3 reads CASSQMRGSGTDTQYF. The DNA of the CDR3 is TGTGCCAGCAGCCAAATGCGCGGGAGTGGCACAGATACGCAGTATTTT.